Each of the 3 T cell receptor beta chains below was sequenced from the same sample in a study of blood T cell repertoires in COVID-19. Generated by immunoSEQ multiplex PCR, the TCRdb table keeps only in-frame clones and is missing some. This sample has over 300,000 clones; roughly 88% occur once, and the top ten carry approximately 1%. The specimen sequenced was PBMCs or T cells enriched from blood (not recorded which). The receptors shown here come from a young woman with acute COVID-19.

This clone was observed a single time. The genes are TRBV7-2 and TRBJ1-1; D is uncertain. Germline loops: CDR1 SGHTA, CDR2 FQGNSA. Trimming left V 1 base short and J 0 bases short, with 9 bases between. The CDR3 runs 15 residues. For the CDR3, the DNA is TGTGCCAGCAGCTTAGTAGCGAGTATGAACACTGAAGCTTTCTTT. Protein product: CASSLVASMNTEAFF.

This rearrangement joins TRBV21-1 to TRBJ1-4; the table gives TRBD1 as D, unverified against the DNA. TRBV21-1 has pseudogene status. The CDR3 has 16 residues. The CDR3 nucleotides are TGTGCCAGCAGCAAAGATCAGATATCAACTAATGAAAAACTGTTTTTT. Translated: CASSKDQISTNEKLFF.

The chain employs TRBV20-1 and TRBJ1-5; TRBD1 matches at 8 bases. This CDR3 has 14 amino acids. V gave up 3 bases and J gave up 5 bases; unmatched junction bases: 6. CDR1 is DFQATT and CDR2 is SNEGSKA in the germline V gene (reference sequence). The CDR3 DNA is TGCAGTGCTAGTATCGGGACAGGTGATCAGCCCCAGCATTTT. Protein: CSASIGTGDQPQHF.